One T cell receptor (beta chain) is described in this entry. Clones were sequenced by immunoSEQ multiplex PCR, and TCRdb holds only the in-frame ones, with some missing. Of roughly 1,500,000 clones listed, 98% are singletons. This sample was taken from a study of shared clonotypes between healthy human individuals. The source is a man between 25 and 39 years old in good health. Sequenced input: naive CD4+ T cells sorted from blood. Subset denoted: CD45RA+ positively selected.

As DNA, the CDR3 is TGTGCCAGCAGCACAAATACCTACGAGCAGTACTTC. Protein: CASSTNTYEQYF. The gene calls are TRBV7-9 and TRBJ2-7; D is undetermined. Between the trimmed V and J ends, which lost 5 bases and 2 bases, there was a span of 7 bases. Germline V lookup: CDR1 SEHNR, CDR2 FQNEAQ (reference sequence). This CDR3 is built from 12 residues.